This TCR beta chain is from a study of blood T cell repertoires in COVID-19. In the authors' workflow: Amplification of reference gene primers provided the estimated nucleated cell counts. The assay was immunoSEQ multiplex PCR, and TCRdb's table has in-frame clones only and misses some. V and J calls and clone size are those listed in that table; D and trimming were worked out from the DNA. The sample records about 230,000 clones, about nine tenths being singletons. V gave up 2 bases and J gave up 8 bases, with 8 bases separating them. CDR3 length equals 12 residues. Germline V lookup: CDR1 KGHDR, CDR2 SFDVKD. Participant-reported clinical history was the basis for cohort assignment.

The sample comprised PBMCs or T cells enriched from blood (not recorded which). The sequence derives from a woman in her thirties or forties with acute COVID-19. The rearrangement joins TRBV24-1 to TRBJ1-2; no firm D call. The CDR3 DNA reads as TGTGCCACCAGTGATTCTCCGGGGGGCTACACCTTC. Translating gives CATSDSPGGYTF.